This TCR beta chain came from a study of T cell responses to AZD1222 COVID-19 vaccine. Study outcomes and limitations: In the spike-specific TCR repertoire, nearly half reportedly target unmutated variant regions.

Comment on this clone: Its antigen remains unidentified.

Profiled with immunoSEQ multiplex PCR; TCRdb holds only in-frame clones, not every one. The sample shows more than 100,000 clones, around nine tenths of them seen only once. The germline gives CDR1 GTSNPN, CDR2 SVGIG (reference sequence). The CDR3 is made up of 14 amino acids. V was pared by 4 bases and J by 7 bases, with 9 bases of the junction left unmatched. The TCR originated in an adult in good health. The sample here was peripheral blood, taken on day 0 of AZD1222 vaccination. V usage is TRBV30 and J usage is TRBJ2-1; 8 nucleotides agree with TRBD2. The CDR3: CAWTSGLAGNEQFF. DNA for the CDR3: TGTGCCTGGACGTCAGGACTAGCAGGGAATGAGCAGTTCTTC.